This T cell receptor beta chain was found in a study of identical twins (dated by TCRdb to about 2016). In the study overall: To test whether fetal clonotypes persist, this study deep-sequenced TCR alpha and beta repertoires from monozygotic twins, from unrelated adults of various ages, and from cord blood. To rule out contamination, replicate twin experiments were performed at different times with different library preparation protocols. Study-wide findings and limitations: Because the same donors could not be followed over many years, the conclusions relied on cross-sectional statistical analysis. Recombination models systematically underestimated out-of-frame TCR alpha sharing in monozygotic twins but agreed with sharing between unrelated individuals. In beta out-of-frame sequences, excess twin sharing was weaker, because having fewer shared sequences lowered the signal-to-noise ratio. Invariant T cells such as MAIT and iNKT could partly confound zero-insertion analyses, though diverse VJ usage argued against this for most clonotypes. Compared with coincidental sharing between unrelated individuals, an excess of low generation-probability sequences was observed among out-of-frame TCR alpha sequences shared between twins. Abundant cord blood beta clonotypes carried fewer insertions; young adult naive repertoires showed a weaker similar trend, while memory repertoires showed none.

V gives up 7 bases and J gives up 0 bases, and the segment between their germline ends measures 10 bases. The CDR3, cysteine through phenylalanine, is 14 amino acids long. Only CDR3 DNA remains: 42 bases, in frame from the first base. The germline V gene yields SGHDN for CDR1 and FVKESK for CDR2. The library was obtained by 5' RACE. Instrument used: Illumina HiSeq 2000. A universal primer binding site was introduced by template switching, and a unique molecular identifier was present in the final cDNA, enabling accurate counting of TCR cDNA molecules. Specific primers in the conserved constant-segment region were used to synthesize first-strand cDNA for TCR alpha and beta chains. To control for contamination, every cDNA library was double barcoded, receiving both a SMART-Mk sample barcode and Illumina barcodes. Two successive PCR steps introduced TruSeq adapter sequences along with Illumina sample barcodes. TCR alpha and beta cDNA libraries were sequenced on the Illumina HiSeq platform with custom primers. The original pipeline was this. MiGEC was used to process raw reads and extract unique molecular identifiers, and MiXCR was used to find CDR3 positions. Recombination models were inferred per individual with the repgenHMM and IGoR tools using an EM algorithm. The analysis of shared clonotypes was done with the tcR package in R, with sharing normalized by the product of cloneset sizes. Out-of-frame nonproductive sequences were analyzed to study raw recombination free of thymic and clonal selection effects. TCRdb trimmed the raw reads at Q25, called clones with MiXCR and kept productive beta chains. One record per CDR3 amino acid sequence lists the most common genes and DNA. The V and J calls shown here were made by TCRdb, not taken from the authors' results. The sample table holds 550,000 to 800,000 distinct CDR3 sequences, of which roughly 7.1% were seen once. Of the sample, 1.5% to 2% falls within the top ten clones.

At least ten counts were recorded for this clonotype. Its recognized antigen is unknown. Base qualities are not at hand, and no much larger clone is one base apart. Every donor in the study was a healthy Caucasian. Three pairs of female monozygotic twins, all aged roughly 18 to 29 years, made up the twin cohort. The RNA used for TCR libraries was isolated from peripheral blood mononuclear cells. These sequences were also reported in another study, on yellow fever vaccine responses in identical twins. The second study, in turn, reports: According to the authors, in identical twins the way T cells responded to vaccination appeared partly convergent and partly personalized. In the study, vaccine-responding T cell clones were precisely tracked in identical twins.

Material for sequencing was PBMCs. In this chain, TRBV14 is recombined with TRBJ1-3, with TRBD1 tentatively as D gene (5 bases match). The source is a young woman in good health. The nucleotides are TGTGCCAGCACCACAGGCTCCTCTGGAAACACCATATATTTT. Translated, it gives CASTTGSSGNTIYF.